This T cell receptor beta chain was observed in a study of T cells in Graves' hyperthyroidism and ophthalmopathy (dated by TCRdb to 2018 to 2020). With regard to the full study: Peripheral blood was sampled at the time of initial diagnosis, prior to any treatment. TCR V-J signatures able to tell the groups apart were searched for in a discovery cohort of 95 or so patients, of whom about 40 had Graves' ophthalmopathy and 55 to 65 had stable Graves' hyperthyroidism. Whether ophthalmopathy could be predicted prospectively was tested in an independent validation cohort made up of approximately 19 hyperthyroidism patients plus 17 patients who later progressed to ophthalmopathy. The roughly 99 discovery patients were divided at random into training and test sets in a 7:3 ratio. The study also compared thyroid tissue and blood T-cell repertoires from over 5 Graves' hyperthyroidism patients. Once sampling was done, hyperthyroidism patients were given methimazole at a starting dose of 30 mg daily, whereas ophthalmopathy patients were given high-dose intravenous methylprednisolone. The paper describes TCR Vbeta CDR3 sequencing of 120 to 150 peripheral blood samples, made up of 43 ophthalmopathy patients, around 78 hyperthyroidism patients and about 17 progressor patients.

The paper as a whole reports these results and caveats: Sample size was not statistically predetermined, and blinding of investigators to group allocation was not performed. Most expanded thyroid clonotypes (frequency above 0.001) were also found in blood, which suggests that blood repertoires may mirror thyroid immune responses. During validation, the model predicted progression to ophthalmopathy a median of approximately six months ahead of onset, with 60% to 71% sensitivity and under 85% specificity. A model built on a 13 V-J signature distinguished ophthalmopathy from stable hyperthyroidism, reaching about 88% sensitivity and about 81% specificity in cross-validation and 80%/75% in testing.

Taken from the germline V gene, the CDR1 and CDR2 loops are ENHRY and SYGVKD. Its CDR3 holds 13 amino acids, cysteine through phenylalanine. Only the CDR3 DNA stays, 39 bases, in frame from base 1. Compared with germline, V lacks 6 bases and J lacks 2 bases; bases without a gene match: 3. Ophthalmopathy patients had moderately to severely active disease, with a Clinical Activity Score of 3 or more, a NOSPECS grade of 4 or more, and a disease duration of less than 3 months. Patients with uncontrolled infections, other autoimmune diseases, pregnancy or lactation were excluded. Clinical symptoms, serum thyroxine and TRAb, thyroid ultrasound, and orbital computed tomography formed the basis for the diagnoses. PBMCs were separated from approximately 10 ml of fresh peripheral blood using Ficoll-Paque density gradient centrifugation. Total RNA was extracted with Trizol reagent, and quality was checked on an Agilent 2100 Bioanalyzer.

This clonotype was observed at least ten times. The antigen this receptor binds is unknown. No qualities accompany the bases; no much larger clone lies one base away. The TCR beta CDR3 regions were amplified from the RNA transcripts. A first-round RT-PCR of the TCR CDR3 used the HTBI primer set with the Qiagen OneStep RT-PCR kit. Libraries were constructed in a second round of multiplex PCR, after which size selection and purification were performed. Libraries were sequenced paired-end with 100 bp reads on an Illumina HiSeq2000. Turning to the authors' computational methods: SOAPnuke was used to process the raw data, with reads discarded if the reads contained adapters or uncalled bases, had a mean Phred below 15, or lacked an exact constant-primer or identifier match. COPE v1.2.5 was used to merge the high-quality paired reads, and each unique nucleotide sequence was defined as a clonotype. MiTCR v1.1 was used to align clonotypes to the IMGT TRBV, TRBD and TRBJ reference segments. The analysis included only V-J combinations with a frequency above 0.0001, which together covered roughly 99% of the repertoires. A TCS score was defined as the ratio of F50 (clonal expansion) to E x V (chaos), with BLOSUM62-based TCRdist applied between CDR3 peptides within each V-J. Welch's t-statistics and random forest reduced 514 V-J features to some 14, which were used in a naive Bayes classifier (R e1071). In TCRdb, the public reads were trimmed at Q25 with fastp and aligned with MiXCR, with productive beta chains retained. Identical CDR3 proteins give one entry, which carries the most common genes and DNA. The V and J calls here are based on TCRdb, not the publication. Present in this sample are about 300,000 distinct CDR3 sequences, roughly a fifth of which were seen just once. The ten largest make up under 40% of the sample.

The sample comprised blood. This receptor was obtained from a man in his forties or fifties with Graves' ophthalmopathy. The sequence joins TRBV10-3 to TRBJ2-7, and 8 bases in between align with TRBD1. The CDR3 region has the sequence CAIRKQGAYEQYF. The DNA sequence is TGTGCCATCAGGAAACAGGGGGCCTACGAGCAGTACTTC.